This TCR beta chain was identified in a study of T cell responses to AZD1222 COVID-19 vaccine. Data came from immunoSEQ multiplex PCR; TCRdb stores just in-frame clones and leaves some out. The table has 100,000 to 110,000 clones, 80% to 90% seen once. Trimming took 1 base from V and 6 from J, leaving 12 bases between them. CDR1 is SGHTA and CDR2 is FQGNSA in the germline V gene. The length of the CDR3 is 14 residues. The sequence came from an adult in good health. Sample: peripheral blood, taken on day 0 of MenACWY control vaccination. V and J are TRBV7-2 and TRBJ1-2, with D unresolved. The DNA for the CDR3 is TGTGCCAGCAGCTTAGAGGGAGGAAGGAATGGCTACACCTTC. This gives the protein CASSLEGGRNGYTF.